Listed below are T cell receptor beta chains from one sample, sequenced in a study of PD-L1 blockade in urothelial cancer. Using immunoSEQ multiplex PCR, the repertoire was profiled, and TCRdb retains in-frame clones only, with some absent. The repertoire includes 45,000 to 50,000 clones, about 91% of them detected once, and 3.5% to 5% sits in the top ten. Here the sequenced sample was PBMCs, taken around atezolizumab (anti-PD-L1) treatment. The origin of the receptors is a man older than 75 with urothelial cancer. CDR3s leave out the opening cysteine and the closing phenylalanine or tryptophan. Fields, in order: CDR3 protein, J gene, V gene.

cdr3_aa: ASSPSGSGTYEQY; j_call: TRBJ2-7; v_call: TRBV7-9
cdr3_aa: AWDKGGRAEYEQY; j_call: TRBJ2-7; v_call: TRBV30
cdr3_aa: ASSLNTGELF; j_call: TRBJ2-2; v_call: TRBV7-9
cdr3_aa: ASGGQKETQY; j_call: TRBJ2-5; v_call: TRBV10-3
cdr3_aa: ASSALREGYEQY; j_call: TRBJ2-7; v_call: TRBV6-6
cdr3_aa: ASTPGQGHHEQY; j_call: TRBJ2-7; v_call: TRBV7-9
cdr3_aa: ASSEGTKGGDTQY; j_call: TRBJ2-3; v_call: TRBV6-1
cdr3_aa: ASIPWVAGRGNYEQY; j_call: TRBJ2-7; v_call: TRBV28
cdr3_aa: ASSFGLAGGSPYNEQF; j_call: TRBJ2-1; v_call: TRBV7-9
cdr3_aa: ASSPPSGRPHEQF; j_call: TRBJ2-1; v_call: TRBV9
cdr3_aa: ASSSTGGGEKLF; j_call: TRBJ1-4; v_call: TRBV28
cdr3_aa: ASSTGAGGLAGGQTQY; j_call: TRBJ2-5; v_call: TRBV5-6
cdr3_aa: ASGSGTGGIGNYGYT; j_call: TRBJ1-2; v_call: TRBV28
cdr3_aa: ASSITPGQGAPGANVLT; j_call: TRBJ2-6; v_call: TRBV19
cdr3_aa: ASRGLAGGSTDTQY; j_call: TRBJ2-3; v_call: TRBV27
cdr3_aa: ASSFSTQRETSYNEQF; j_call: TRBJ2-1; v_call: TRBV5-1
cdr3_aa: ASSPTAAVGEQF; j_call: TRBJ2-1; v_call: TRBV19